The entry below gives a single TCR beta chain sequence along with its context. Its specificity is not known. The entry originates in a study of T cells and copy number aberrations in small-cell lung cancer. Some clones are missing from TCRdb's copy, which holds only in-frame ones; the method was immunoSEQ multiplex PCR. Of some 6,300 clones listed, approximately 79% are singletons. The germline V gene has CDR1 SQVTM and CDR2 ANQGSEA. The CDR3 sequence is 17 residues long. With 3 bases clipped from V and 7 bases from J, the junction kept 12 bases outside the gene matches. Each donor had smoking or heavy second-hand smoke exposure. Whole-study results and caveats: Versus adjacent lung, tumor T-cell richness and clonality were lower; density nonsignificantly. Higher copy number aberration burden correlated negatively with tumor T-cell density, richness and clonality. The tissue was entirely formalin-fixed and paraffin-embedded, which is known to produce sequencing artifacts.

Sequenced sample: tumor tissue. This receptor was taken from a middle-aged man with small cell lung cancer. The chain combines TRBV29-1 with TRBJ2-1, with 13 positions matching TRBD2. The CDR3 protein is CSVDLGLAGWGRNEQFF. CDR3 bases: TGCAGCGTTGATTTGGGACTAGCGGGATGGGGTAGGAATGAGCAGTTCTTC.